These 6 T cell receptor beta chains were all obtained from the same sample, sequenced in a study of CD8 T cells in Susac syndrome. RNA totalling about 0.5 to 1 ug underwent reverse transcription with random hexamers. TCRdb recomputed calls from the immunoSEQ multiplex PCR reads with MiXCR, one row per CDR3 protein. This table holds 150,000 to 200,000 distinct CDR3 sequences, 93% found once. Sequences were obtained from CD4+ T cells from PBMCs. These receptors were collected from a human donor in good health.

J is TRBJ2-3 and V is TRBV5-1; weak D call: TRBD2 (6 bases). CDR3 length: 14 amino acids. The V and J ends lost 4 bases and 4 bases respectively, with 13 bases between them. CDR1 is SGHRS and CDR2 is YFSETQ in the germline V gene. Written as DNA, the CDR3 is TGCGCCAGCAGCCCGGAGAGGGAGGCAGATACGCAGTATTTT. Protein: CASSPEREADTQYF.

The chain employs TRBV27 and TRBJ2-3, with D perhaps matching TRBD1 or TRBD2 (7 bases each). V was shortened by 5 bases and J by 6 bases, with 15 bases between the two germline ends. This CDR3 is 14 amino acids long. The V gene's germline CDR1 is MNHEY and CDR2 SMNVEV (reference sequence). CDR3 sequence reads: CASSLQGRGDTQYF. CDR3 bases: TGTGCCAGCAGTCTACAGGGGAGGGGGGATACGCAGTATTTT.

The chain recombines TRBV25-1 with TRBJ2-3; D remains ambiguous. Looked up from germline, CDR1 is MGHDK and CDR2 is SYGVNS. CDR3 length equals 12 residues. Trimming removed 3 bases from V and 5 bases from J, with 6 bases in between. The CDR3 protein is CASSESVDTQYF. DNA of the CDR3: TGTGCCAGCAGTGAGTCGGTAGATACGCAGTATTTT.

As DNA, the CDR3 is TGTGCCAGCAGGGCCGAGGGGGGACAGATGGGTGGCTACACCTTC. Its translation is CASRAEGGQMGGYTF. The chain has TRBV2 and TRBJ1-2, with TRBD1 matching 7 bases. The CDR3 runs 15 residues. CDR1 SNHLY and CDR2 FYNNEI come from the germline V gene. Trimming took 6 bases from V and 7 from J; bases not matched to a gene: 14. Full variable domain (outside the CDR3, taken from reference TRBV2 and TRBJ1-2): EPEVTQTPSHQVTQMGQEVILRCVPISNHLYFYWYRQILGQKVEFLVSFYNNEISEKSEIFDDQFSVERPDGSNFTLKIRSTKLEDSAMYFCASRAEGGQMGGYTFGSGTRLTVV.

This chain's CDR3 is CASSSKGLNSGANVLTF. CDR3 coding DNA: TGTGCCAGCAGCTCAAAGGGACTCAACTCTGGGGCCAACGTCCTGACTTTC. The chain links TRBV5-4 to TRBJ2-6, with D tentatively TRBD2 (6 bases). The CDR3 runs to 17 residues. Germline assignment: CDR1 SGHNT and CDR2 YYREEE (reference sequence). V shed 3 bases and J shed 0 bases, with 13 bases lying between them.

The chain employs TRBV18 and TRBJ2-1; D may match TRBD1 or TRBD2 (6 bases each). The germline V gene has CDR1 KGHSH and CDR2 LQKENI. The CDR3 spans 13 residues. V gave up 8 bases and J gave up 4 bases, with 12 bases separating them. The CDR3 DNA reads as TGTGCCAGCGCCCCGGGGGCTTACAATGAGCAGTTCTTC. Translated, it gives CASAPGAYNEQFF.